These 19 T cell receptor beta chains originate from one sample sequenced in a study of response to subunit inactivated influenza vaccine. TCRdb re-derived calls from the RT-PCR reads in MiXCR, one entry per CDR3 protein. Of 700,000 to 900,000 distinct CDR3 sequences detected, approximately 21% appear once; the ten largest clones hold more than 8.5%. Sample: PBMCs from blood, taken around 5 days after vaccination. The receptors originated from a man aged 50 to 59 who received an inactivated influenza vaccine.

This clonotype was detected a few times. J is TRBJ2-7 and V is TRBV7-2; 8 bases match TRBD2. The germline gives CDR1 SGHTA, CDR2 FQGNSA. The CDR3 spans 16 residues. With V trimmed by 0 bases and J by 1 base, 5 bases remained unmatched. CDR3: CASSLAGVAGSYEQYF. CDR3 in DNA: TGTGCCAGCAGCTTAGCGGGAGTAGCGGGGTCCTACGAGCAGTACTTC.

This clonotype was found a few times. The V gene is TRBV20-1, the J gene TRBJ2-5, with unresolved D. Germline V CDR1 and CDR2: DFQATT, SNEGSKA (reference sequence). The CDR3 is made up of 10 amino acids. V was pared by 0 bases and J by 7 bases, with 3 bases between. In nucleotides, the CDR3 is TGCAGTGCTAGAGATGGGACCCAGTACTTC. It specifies CSARDGTQYF.

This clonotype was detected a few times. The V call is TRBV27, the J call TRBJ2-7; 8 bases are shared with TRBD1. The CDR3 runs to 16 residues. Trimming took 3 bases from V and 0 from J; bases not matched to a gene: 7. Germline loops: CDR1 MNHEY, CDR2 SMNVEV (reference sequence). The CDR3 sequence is CASSLVLTGASYEQYF. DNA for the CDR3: TGTGCCAGCAGTTTGGTTCTGACAGGGGCCTCCTACGAGCAGTACTTC.

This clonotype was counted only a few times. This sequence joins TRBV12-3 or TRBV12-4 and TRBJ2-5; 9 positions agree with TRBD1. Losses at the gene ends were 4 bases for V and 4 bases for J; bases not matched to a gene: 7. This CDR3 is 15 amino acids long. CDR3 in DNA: TGTGCCAGCAGTTCAGGGGACAGGGACTTAGAGACCCAGTACTTC. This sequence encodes CASSSGDRDLETQYF.

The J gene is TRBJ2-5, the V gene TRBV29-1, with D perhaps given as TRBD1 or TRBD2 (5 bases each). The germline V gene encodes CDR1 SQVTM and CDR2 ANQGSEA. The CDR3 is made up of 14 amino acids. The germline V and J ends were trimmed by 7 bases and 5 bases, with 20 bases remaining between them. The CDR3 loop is CSASGRPGGETQYF. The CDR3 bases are TGCAGCGCCTCGGGACGCCCCGGAGGCGAGACCCAGTACTTC.

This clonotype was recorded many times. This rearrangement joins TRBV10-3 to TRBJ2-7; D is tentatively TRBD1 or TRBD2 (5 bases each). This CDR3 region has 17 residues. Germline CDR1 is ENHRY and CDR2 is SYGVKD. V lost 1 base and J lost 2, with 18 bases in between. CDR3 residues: CAISEFAGFGAAYEQYF. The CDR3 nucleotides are TGTGCCATCAGTGAGTTCGCAGGGTTCGGGGCGGCCTACGAGCAGTACTTC.

CDR3 bases: TGTGCCAGCAGCTTAGTGGGCCCAGGGTTGACAGAGACCCAGTACTTC. This translates into CASSLVGPGLTETQYF. This chain uses TRBV11-2 with TRBJ2-5, with D possibly TRBD1 on 5 matching bases. Germline V lookup: CDR1 SGHAT, CDR2 FQNNGV. Trimming cost V 1 base and J 4 bases, with 16 bases left between them. The length of the CDR3 is 16 residues.

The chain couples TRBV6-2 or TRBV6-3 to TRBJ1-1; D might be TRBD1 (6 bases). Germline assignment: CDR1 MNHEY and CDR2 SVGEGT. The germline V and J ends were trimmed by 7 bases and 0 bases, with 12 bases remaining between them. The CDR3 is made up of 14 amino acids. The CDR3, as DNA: TGTGCCAGCAAACGGGACAACCTGAACACTGAAGCTTTCTTT. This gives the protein CASKRDNLNTEAFF.

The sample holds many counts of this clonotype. This CDR3 reads CASSFGPGTYGYTF. CDR3 DNA: TGTGCCAGCAGTTTTGGGCCGGGGACCTATGGCTACACCTTC. V gene TRBV28 combines with J gene TRBJ1-2; perhaps TRBD1 as D (5 bases). The CDR3 extends over 14 amino acids. Trimming removed 3 bases from V and 4 bases from J, with 12 bases in between. The germline gives CDR1 MDHEN, CDR2 SYDVKM.

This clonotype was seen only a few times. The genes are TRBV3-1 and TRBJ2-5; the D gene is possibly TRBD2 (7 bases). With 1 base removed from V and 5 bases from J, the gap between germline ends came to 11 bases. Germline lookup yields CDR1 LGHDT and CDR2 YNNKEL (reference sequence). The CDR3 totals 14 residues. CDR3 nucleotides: TGTGCCAGCAGCCAAGTCGGGGGGCCGGAGACCCAGTACTTC. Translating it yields CASSQVGGPETQYF.

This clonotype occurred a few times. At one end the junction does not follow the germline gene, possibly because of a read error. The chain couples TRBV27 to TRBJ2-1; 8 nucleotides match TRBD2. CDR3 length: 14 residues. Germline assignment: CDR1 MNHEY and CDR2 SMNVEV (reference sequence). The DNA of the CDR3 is TGTGCCAGCAGGCGGGAGGTCTCCTCCAATGAGCAGTTCTTC. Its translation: CASRREVSSNEQFF.

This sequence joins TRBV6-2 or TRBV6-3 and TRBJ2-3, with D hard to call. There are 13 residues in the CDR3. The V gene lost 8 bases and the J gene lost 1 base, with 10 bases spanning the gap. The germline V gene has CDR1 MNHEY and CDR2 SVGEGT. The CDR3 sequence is CASRDPGTDTQYF. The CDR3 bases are TGTGCCAGCCGAGACCCAGGCACAGATACGCAGTATTTT.

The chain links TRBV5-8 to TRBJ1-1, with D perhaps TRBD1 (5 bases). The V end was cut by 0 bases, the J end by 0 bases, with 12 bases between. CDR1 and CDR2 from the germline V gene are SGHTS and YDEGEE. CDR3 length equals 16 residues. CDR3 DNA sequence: TGTGCCAGCAGCTTGGTCACAGGCTTAATGAACACTGAAGCTTTCTTT. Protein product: CASSLVTGLMNTEAFF.

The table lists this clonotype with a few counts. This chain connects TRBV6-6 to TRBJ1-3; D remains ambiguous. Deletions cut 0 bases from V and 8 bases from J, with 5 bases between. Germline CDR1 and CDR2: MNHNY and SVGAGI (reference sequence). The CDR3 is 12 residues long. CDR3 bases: TGTGCCAGCAGTTACTCGGAGGACACCATATATTTT. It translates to CASSYSEDTIYF.

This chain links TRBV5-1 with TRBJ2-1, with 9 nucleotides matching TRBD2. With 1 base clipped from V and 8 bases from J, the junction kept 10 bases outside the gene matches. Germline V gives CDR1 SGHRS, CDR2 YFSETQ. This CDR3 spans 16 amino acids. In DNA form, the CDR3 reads TGCGCCAGCAGCTTGATGTTGGCGGGGGGGCGGGATGAGCAGTTCTTC. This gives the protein CASSLMLAGGRDEQFF.

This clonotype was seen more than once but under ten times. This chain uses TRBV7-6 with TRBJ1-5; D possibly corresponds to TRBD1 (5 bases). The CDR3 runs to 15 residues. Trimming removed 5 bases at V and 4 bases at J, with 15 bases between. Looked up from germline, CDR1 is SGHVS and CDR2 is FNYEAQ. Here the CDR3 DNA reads TGTGCCAGCAGCCCCGGGGCAGGGCGTAATCAGCCCCAGCATTTT. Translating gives CASSPGAGRNQPQHF.

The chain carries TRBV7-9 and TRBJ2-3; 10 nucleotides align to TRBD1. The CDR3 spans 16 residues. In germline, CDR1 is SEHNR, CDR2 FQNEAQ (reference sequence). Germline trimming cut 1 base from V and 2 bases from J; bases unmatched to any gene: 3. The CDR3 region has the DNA TGTGCCAGCAGCTTAGGGGACAGGGGAAACACAGATACGCAGTATTTT. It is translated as CASSLGDRGNTDTQYF.

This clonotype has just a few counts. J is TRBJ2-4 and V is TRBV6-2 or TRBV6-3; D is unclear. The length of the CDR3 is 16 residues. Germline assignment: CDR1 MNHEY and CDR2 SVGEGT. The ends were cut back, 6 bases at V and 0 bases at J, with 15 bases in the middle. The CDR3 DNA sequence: TGTGCCAGCAGCCCGACGCCTTCCGTAGCCAAAAACATTCAGTACTTC. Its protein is CASSPTPSVAKNIQYF.

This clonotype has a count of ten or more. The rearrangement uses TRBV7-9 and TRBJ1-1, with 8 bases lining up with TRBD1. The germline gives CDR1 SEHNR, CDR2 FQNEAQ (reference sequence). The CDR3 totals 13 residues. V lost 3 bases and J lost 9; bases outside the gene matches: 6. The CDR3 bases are TGTGCCAGCAGCTTTCAGGGGGCGCGTCAAGCTTTCTTT. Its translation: CASSFQGARQAFF.